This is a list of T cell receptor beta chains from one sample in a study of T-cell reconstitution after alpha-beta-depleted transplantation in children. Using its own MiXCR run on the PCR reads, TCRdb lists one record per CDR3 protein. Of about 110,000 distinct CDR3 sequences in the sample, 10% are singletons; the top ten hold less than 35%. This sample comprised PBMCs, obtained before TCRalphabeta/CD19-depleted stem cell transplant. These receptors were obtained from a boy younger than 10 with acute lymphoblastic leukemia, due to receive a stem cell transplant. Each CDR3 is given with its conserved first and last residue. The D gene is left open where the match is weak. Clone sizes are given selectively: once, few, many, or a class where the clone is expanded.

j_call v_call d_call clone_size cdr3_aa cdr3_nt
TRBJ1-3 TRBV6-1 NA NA CASSGNGGSGNTIYF TGTGCCAGCAGTGGAAATGGAGGGAGCGGAAACACCATATATTTT
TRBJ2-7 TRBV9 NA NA CASSVIGGEQYF TGTGCCAGCAGCGTGATTGGAGGCGAGCAGTACTTC
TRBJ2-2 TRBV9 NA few CASSVGTGELFF TGTGCCAGCAGCGTGGGAACCGGGGAGCTGTTTTTT
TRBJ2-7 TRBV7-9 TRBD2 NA CASSSRTSLDPYEQYF TGTGCCAGCAGCTCTAGGACTAGCTTGGACCCCTACGAGCAGTACTTC
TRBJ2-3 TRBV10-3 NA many CATGRSTDTQYF TGTGCCACCGGCCGGAGCACAGATACGCAGTATTTT
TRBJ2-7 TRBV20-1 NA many CSARDVISYEQYF TGCAGTGCTAGAGATGTAATCTCCTACGAGCAGTACTTC
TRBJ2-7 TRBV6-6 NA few CASSGGLPYEQYF TGTGCCAGCAGTGGGGGGCTCCCCTACGAGCAGTACTTC
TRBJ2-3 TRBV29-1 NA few CSVQNADTQYF TGCAGCGTTCAAAATGCGGATACGCAGTATTTT
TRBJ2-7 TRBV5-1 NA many CASSLVVSPYEQYF TGCGCCAGCAGCTTGGTGGTGTCTCCCTACGAGCAGTACTTC
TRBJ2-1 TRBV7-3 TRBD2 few CASSLTSGRFDEQFF TGTGCCAGCAGTCTGACTAGCGGGAGGTTCGATGAGCAGTTCTTC
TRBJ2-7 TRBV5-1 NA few CASSSPGRPYEQYF TGCGCCAGCAGCAGCCCCGGACGCCCCTACGAGCAGTACTTC
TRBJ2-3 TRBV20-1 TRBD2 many CSAQMASGKKDTQYF TGCAGTGCCCAGATGGCTAGCGGGAAGAAAGATACGCAGTATTTT
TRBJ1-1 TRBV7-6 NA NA CASSYRVSSEAFF TGTGCCAGCAGTTACAGGGTCAGTTCTGAAGCTTTCTTT
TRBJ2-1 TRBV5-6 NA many CASTLIGRGNEQFF TGTGCCAGCACCTTGATCGGAAGGGGGAATGAGCAGTTCTTC
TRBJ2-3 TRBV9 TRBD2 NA CASSRLAGGPDTQYF TGTGCCAGCAGCCGACTAGCGGGAGGGCCTGATACGCAGTATTTT
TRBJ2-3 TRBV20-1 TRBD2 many CSARETSGRQGSTDTQYF TGCAGTGCTAGGGAGACTAGCGGGAGACAGGGAAGCACAGATACGCAGTATTTT
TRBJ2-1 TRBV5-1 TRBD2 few CASTPLVIAGVGEQFF TGCGCCAGCACCCCGCTAGTAATAGCGGGAGTGGGTGAGCAGTTCTTC
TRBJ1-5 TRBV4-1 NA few CASSIRPYSNQPQHF TGCGCCAGCAGCATTCGTCCGTATAGCAATCAGCCCCAGCATTTT
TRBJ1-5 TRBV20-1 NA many CSAASRGNDQPQHF TGCAGTGCTGCCTCCAGGGGTAACGATCAGCCCCAGCATTTT
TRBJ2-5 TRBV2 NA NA CASSDIQLGLQETQYF TGTGCCAGCAGTGATATTCAATTGGGCCTACAAGAGACCCAGTACTTC
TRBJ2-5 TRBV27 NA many CASSLGRSKTQYF TGTGCCAGCAGTTTGGGGAGGTCGAAGACCCAGTACTTC
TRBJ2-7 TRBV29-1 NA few CSVGTVVHEQYF TGCAGCGTAGGGACGGTAGTGCACGAGCAGTACTTC